The rows below give T cell receptor beta chains drawn from one sample of a study of Graves' ophthalmopathy and Graves' hyperthyroidism. TCRdb reprocessed the multiplex PCR reads with MiXCR, giving one entry per CDR3 protein. Of 600,000 to 700,000 distinct CDR3 sequences listed, over 40% are singletons. Sequencing used peripheral blood. The receptors shown here come from an adult man with Graves' ophthalmopathy. The CDR3 runs from the conserved cysteine through the conserved F or W. The order of the fields is D gene, clone size, V gene, J gene, CDR3 protein, CDR3 DNA. A D gene is named only where the DNA matches it firmly. Clone size appears in some rows only: once, few, many, or a class for an expanded clone.

>TRBD1|-|TRBV7-9|TRBJ2-5
CASSQPGQGETQYF
TGCGCCAGCAGCCAGCCAGGACAGGGAGAGACCCAGTACTTC
>-|many|TRBV7-3|TRBJ2-5
CASSLLASETQYF
TGTGCCAGCAGCTTACTAGCGTCGGAGACCCAGTACTTC
>-|many|TRBV24-1|TRBJ2-7
CATSDSQGGLFEQYF
TGTGCCACCAGTGATTCCCAGGGGGGGCTTTTCGAGCAGTACTTC
>-|many|TRBV4-3|TRBJ1-6
CASSQEGNSPLHF
TGCGCCAGCAGCCAAGAAGGCAATTCACCCCTCCACTTT
>-|-|TRBV7-8|TRBJ1-4
CASSQHNGLNNEKLFF
TGTGCCAGCAGCCAACACAATGGACTGAATAATGAAAAACTGTTTTTT
>TRBD2|many|TRBV6-6|TRBJ2-2
CASSVETSGTGELFF
TGTGCCAGCAGTGTAGAGACTAGCGGGACCGGGGAGCTGTTTTTT
>-|-|TRBV12-5|TRBJ2-7
CASGLGTPSYEQYF
TGTGCTAGTGGTTTAGGGACACCATCCTACGAGCAGTACTTC
>TRBD1|-|TRBV9|TRBJ1-1
CASRVGPVAGGTEAFF
TGTGCCAGCAGAGTAGGGCCCGTGGCAGGGGGCACTGAAGCTTTCTTT
>TRBD1|-|TRBV29-1|TRBJ2-7
CSAIQGGSYEQYF
TGCAGCGCCATACAGGGGGGCTCCTACGAGCAGTACTTC
>TRBD1|-|TRBV2|TRBJ1-2
CASSLTVTGGAGGYTF
TGTGCCAGCAGTTTAACCGTAACAGGGGGCGCAGGGGGCTACACCTTC
>TRBD1|-|TRBV7-3|TRBJ2-2
CASSRPGTGTGELFF
TGTGCCAGCAGCCGTCCCGGGACAGGGACCGGGGAGCTGTTTTTT
>TRBD1|few|TRBV12-3/TRBV12-4|TRBJ1-5
CASSPGTGGGSNQPQHF
TGTGCCAGCAGTCCCGGGACAGGGGGTGGTAGCAATCAGCCCCAGCATTTT
>-|few|TRBV19|TRBJ2-7
CASSIQDSYEQYF
TGTGCCAGTAGTATCCAGGACTCCTACGAGCAGTACTTC
>-|-|TRBV7-6|TRBJ2-5
CASSLEARLQKTQYF
TGTGCCAGCAGCTTAGAGGCACGGCTGCAAAAGACCCAGTACTTC
>-|many|TRBV19|TRBJ1-5
CASSIQESPQHF
TGTGCCAGTAGTATACAAGAGTCGCCCCAGCATTTT
>-|-|TRBV10-2|TRBJ1-2
CASRMTVDTEANYGYTF
TGCGCCAGCAGGATGACTGTGGACACTGAAGCTAACTATGGCTACACCTTC
>-|few|TRBV6-6|TRBJ2-5
CASSYSARDLQYF
TGTGCCAGCAGTTACTCCGCCCGGGACCTCCAGTACTTC
>-|-|TRBV29-1|TRBJ1-1
CSLGLGGGSEAFF
TGCAGCTTAGGTTTGGGCGGAGGCTCTGAAGCTTTCTTT
>-|many|TRBV6-5|TRBJ1-2
CASSNRVSYTF
TGTGCCAGCAGTAACAGGGTATCCTACACCTTC
>TRBD1|-|TRBV25-1|TRBJ2-5
CASSAGTGWGETQYF
TGTGCCAGCAGTGCGGGGACAGGGTGGGGAGAGACCCAGTACTTC
>TRBD1|-|TRBV7-9|TRBJ2-3
CASMRTGSTDTQYF
TGTGCCAGCATGAGGACAGGGAGCACAGATACGCAGTATTTT
>-|many|TRBV27|TRBJ2-7
CASSSIPRTYEQYF
TGTGCCAGCAGCAGTATCCCCCGAACCTACGAGCAGTACTTC
>-|few|TRBV7-9|TRBJ1-1
CASSLEVVNTEAFF
TGTGCCAGCAGCTTGGAAGTAGTCAACACTGAAGCTTTCTTT
>-|few|TRBV6-5|TRBJ1-2
CASSDLGQANYGYTF
TGTGCCAGCAGTGATCTAGGGCAGGCAAACTATGGCTACACCTTC
>-|many|TRBV19|TRBJ1-2
CASSIAEVRYGYTF
TGTGCCAGTAGTATAGCGGAAGTCCGATATGGCTACACCTTC
>TRBD2|-|TRBV5-1|TRBJ2-2
CASSLVPSTSGTGELFF
TGCGCCAGCAGCTTGGTACCTTCGACTAGCGGCACCGGGGAGCTGTTTTTT
>-|-|TRBV12-3/TRBV12-4|TRBJ2-7
CASSLSRLSEQYF
TGTGCCAGCAGTTTGTCCCGACTATCCGAGCAGTACTTC
>TRBD2|-|TRBV6-6|TRBJ2-3
CASTPDSGSTDTQYF
TGTGCCAGCACCCCGGATAGCGGGAGTACGGATACGCAGTATTTT
>TRBD2|-|TRBV10-2|TRBJ2-7
CASSYSSGGGPSYEQYF
TGTGCCAGCAGTTACTCGTCGGGAGGCGGACCCTCCTACGAGCAGTACTTC
>-|few|TRBV12-5|TRBJ2-7
CASGTPGLGSYEQYF
TGTGCTAGTGGTACCCCCGGCCTCGGTTCCTACGAGCAGTACTTC
>TRBD2|-|TRBV7-2|TRBJ2-1
CASSLKSYSGRSYEQFF
TGTGCCAGCAGCTTAAAGTCCTACAGCGGGAGATCTTATGAGCAGTTCTTC
>-|-|TRBV12-3/TRBV12-4|TRBJ1-4
CASSSHRAGKEAKKRLFF
TGTGCCAGCAGTAGCCACCGCGCGGGGAAGGAGGCGAAGAAAAGACTGTTTTTT
>-|-|TRBV7-2|TRBJ1-6
CASSSSGNGSPLHF
TGTGCCAGCAGCTCTTCCGGGAATGGGTCACCCCTCCACTTT
>-|many|TRBV4-1|TRBJ1-1
CASSQATGTGNTEAFF
TGCGCCAGCAGCCAAGCTACCGGTACAGGGAACACTGAAGCTTTCTTT
>-|few|TRBV9|TRBJ2-2
CASSVDGSIGELFF
TGTGCCAGCAGCGTAGACGGGAGTATCGGGGAGCTGTTTTTT
>-|-|TRBV2|TRBJ1-2
CASQERYGYTF
TGTGCCAGCCAGGAACGATATGGCTACACCTTC
>-|many|TRBV10-3|TRBJ2-2
CAISEQQGSTGELFF
TGTGCCATCAGTGAACAACAGGGTAGTACCGGGGAGCTGTTTTTT
>TRBD2|-|TRBV9|TRBJ2-7
CASSAIAGEGPYEQYF
TGTGCCAGCAGCGCCATAGCGGGGGAGGGACCCTACGAGCAGTACTTC
>TRBD1|many|TRBV20-1|TRBJ1-6
CSAAPGTGDSPLHF
TGCAGTGCGGCACCAGGGACAGGGGATTCACCCCTCCACTTT
>-|-|TRBV20-1|TRBJ1-6
CSSAEGNQPLHF
TGCAGTAGCGCGGAGGGGAATCAGCCCCTCCACTTT
>-|many|TRBV7-9|TRBJ2-5
CASSLLLGDQETQYF
TGTGCCAGCAGCTTACTTTTGGGAGACCAAGAGACCCAGTACTTC
>TRBD1|many|TRBV10-3|TRBJ1-6
CAISARDSDSPLHF
TGTGCCATCAGTGCTAGGGACAGCGATTCACCCCTCCACTTT
>TRBD2|once|TRBV5-1|TRBJ2-5
CASSFGTRQETQYF
TGCGCCAGCAGCTTCGGGACTAGACAAGAGACTCAGTACTTC
>TRBD1|many|TRBV29-1|TRBJ1-6
CSVRDSWASPLHF
TGCAGCGTCCGGGACAGCTGGGCTTCACCCCTCCACTTT
>-|-|TRBV25-1|TRBJ2-1
CASVDGLAYNEQFF
TGTGCCAGCGTTGACGGTCTAGCGTACAATGAGCAGTTCTTC
>-|many|TRBV10-2|TRBJ2-1
CAGLSSSGIQPPLFF
TGCGCCGGCCTCTCGAGTAGCGGTATTCAACCCCCTTTGTTCTTC
>TRBD2|-|TRBV19|TRBJ2-3
CATKAGGKAQITQYF
TGTGCCACCAAGGCCGGGGGGAAAGCACAGATAACGCAGTATTTT
>-|-|TRBV29-1|TRBJ1-3
CSVATFGPGETIYF
TGCAGCGTTGCTACCTTTGGACCGGGAGAGACCATATATTTT
>-|few|TRBV11-2|TRBJ2-3
CASSLLNTQYF
TGTGCCAGCAGCTTACTGAATACGCAGTATTTT
>TRBD1|many|TRBV10-3|TRBJ1-6
CAIPGQGNSPLHF
TGTGCCATCCCGGGACAGGGAAATTCACCCCTCCACTTT
>-|-|TRBV19|TRBJ2-7
CATGTAAYEQHF
TGTGCCACAGGTACCGCCGCCTACGAGCAGCACTTC
>-|few|TRBV29-1|TRBJ1-2
CSVMSGYGYTF
TGCAGCGTTATGAGCGGCTATGGCTACACCTTC
>-|once|TRBV29-1|TRBJ1-5
CSVAGLQPQHF
TGCAGCGTTGCAGGGCTGCAGCCCCAGCATTTT
>-|once|TRBV7-8|TRBJ1-3
CASGLSRDGSGNTIYF
TGTGCCAGCGGCTTATCCCGGGACGGCTCTGGAAACACCATATATTTT
>-|-|TRBV7-2|TRBJ1-2
CASSFRGTSGYTF
TGTGCCAGCAGCTTCCGAGGGACCAGTGGCTACACCTTC
>TRBD2|-|TRBV19|TRBJ2-5
CASSRAGDRFF
TGTGCCAGTAGCCGAGCGGGAGACCGGTTCTTC
>-|many|TRBV5-8|TRBJ1-2
CASSTHRDYGYTF
TGTGCCAGCAGCACCCACCGCGACTATGGCTACACCTTC
>-|many|TRBV24-1|TRBJ2-6
CATSQGSGANVLTF
TGTGCCACCAGTCAGGGTTCCGGGGCCAACGTCCTGACTTTC
>-|many|TRBV7-2|TRBJ2-7
CASSLDWSYEQYF
TGTGCCAGCAGCTTAGACTGGTCCTACGAGCAGTACTTC